This T cell receptor (beta chain) was profiled in a study of cytomegalovirus exposure and HLA in healthy donors. For the study at large: Earlier findings included 90 million to 120 million unique TCR beta sequences obtained from 180 million or so T cells. Whole-study results and caveats: The presence/absence work took it that sequencing depth was about the same across donors. Rarity marked most TCR sequences, yet some public TCRs occurred in many donors.

Remarks on this clone: Its antigen is as yet unknown.

Researchers ran the PCR with 60 Vbeta and 13 Jbeta primers. Data came from immunoSEQ multiplex PCR; TCRdb stores just in-frame clones and leaves some out. The data hold approximately 160,000 clones, with roughly 80% observed a single time. V lost 7 bases to trimming and J lost 0 bases, with 19 bases between them. The germline CDR1 and CDR2 sequences are LNHDA and SQIVND (reference sequence). This CDR3 contains 17 residues. The sequenced sample was PBMCs. The receptor comes from a man younger than 35 in good health and CMV-seronegative. The chain has TRBV19 and TRBJ2-1; possibly TRBD1 for D (6 bases). The CDR3 region has the DNA TGTGCCAGTATGGACAGAATAAGAACGAGCTCCTACAATGAGCAGTTCTTC. Amino acids: CASMDRIRTSSYNEQFF. Combining the CDR3 with reference TRBV19 and TRBJ2-1 gives the whole variable domain DGGITQSPKYLFRKEGQNVTLSCEQNLNHDAMYWYRQDPGQGLRLIYYSQIVNDFQKGDIAEGYSVSREKKESFPLTVTSAQKNPTAFYLCASMDRIRTSSYNEQFFGPGTRLTVL.